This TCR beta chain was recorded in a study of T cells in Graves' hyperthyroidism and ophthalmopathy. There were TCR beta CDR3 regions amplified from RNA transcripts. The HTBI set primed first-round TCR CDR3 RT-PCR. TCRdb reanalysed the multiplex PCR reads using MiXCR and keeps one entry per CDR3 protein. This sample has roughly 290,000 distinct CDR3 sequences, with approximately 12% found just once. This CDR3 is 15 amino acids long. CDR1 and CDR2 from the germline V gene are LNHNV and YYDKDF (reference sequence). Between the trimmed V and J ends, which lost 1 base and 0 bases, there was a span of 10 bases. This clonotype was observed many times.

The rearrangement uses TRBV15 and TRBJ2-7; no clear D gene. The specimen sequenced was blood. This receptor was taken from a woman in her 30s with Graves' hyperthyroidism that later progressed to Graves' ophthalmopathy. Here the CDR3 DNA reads TGTGCCACCAGCAGAGTCTGGGGAAGCTCCTACGAGCAGTACTTC. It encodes CATSRVWGSSYEQYF.